This T cell receptor beta chain originates from a study of CD8+CD57+ T cells in acquired aplastic anemia. On the study more broadly: CD4+ and CD8+ cells, once sorted, gave DNA averaging roughly 3 ug.

Sequenced patients had shown CD8+CD57+ cell expansion by flow cytometry. Each patient had severe acquired aplastic anemia. No therapy had been given to the patients at the time of blood sampling. Study outcomes and limitations: Common to patients and controls were 25 to 30 CD8+ CDR3 sequences.

Researchers used genomic DNA as the template to profile TCR beta VDJ and CDR3. One entry per CDR3 protein results from TCRdb running MiXCR on the reads. The sample lists about 260,000 distinct CDR3 sequences; roughly 82% were seen once. With regard to this clonotype: Antigen: not known. Germline is not matched at one junction end, which may reflect a read error.

Germline lookup yields CDR1 SGHVS and CDR2 FQNEAQ. The CDR3 consists of 15 residues. The chain couples TRBV7-8 to TRBJ1-1; D unresolved. The receptor was derived from a human donor with aplastic anemia. The material sequenced was sorted CD4+, CD8+, or CD8+CD57+ T cells (not recorded which) from PBMCs. The CDR3 protein is CASGLDLTDNHEAFF. In DNA, the CDR3 is TGTGCCAGCGGCTTAGATCTCACAGATAACCATGAAGCTTTCTTT.